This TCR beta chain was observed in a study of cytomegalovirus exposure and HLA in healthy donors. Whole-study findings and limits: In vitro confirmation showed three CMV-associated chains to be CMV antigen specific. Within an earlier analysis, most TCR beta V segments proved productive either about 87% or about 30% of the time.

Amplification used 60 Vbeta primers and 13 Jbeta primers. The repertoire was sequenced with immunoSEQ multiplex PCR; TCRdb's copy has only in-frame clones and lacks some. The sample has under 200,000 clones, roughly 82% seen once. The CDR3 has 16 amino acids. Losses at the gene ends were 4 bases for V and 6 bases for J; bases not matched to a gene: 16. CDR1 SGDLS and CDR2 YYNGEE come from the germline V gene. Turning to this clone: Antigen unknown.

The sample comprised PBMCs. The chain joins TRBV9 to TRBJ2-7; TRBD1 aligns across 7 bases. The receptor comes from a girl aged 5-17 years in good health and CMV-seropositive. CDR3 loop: CASSRDREGMWGEQYF. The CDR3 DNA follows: TGTGCCAGCAGCCGGGACAGAGAGGGGATGTGGGGCGAGCAGTACTTC.